These 26 T cell receptor beta chains were all obtained from the same sample, sequenced in a study of blood T cell repertoires in COVID-19. The assay was immunoSEQ multiplex PCR, and TCRdb's table has in-frame clones only and misses some. The repertoire consists of about 87,000 clones, with about 83% occurring once and the leading ten covering about 25%. The source material was peripheral blood. These receptors all come from a human donor in a cohort sampled during active COVID-19.

This chain links TRBV4-3 with TRBJ2-3, with 12 bases identical to TRBD2. Trimming cost V 0 bases and J 5 bases; bases outside gene matches: 6. There are 17 residues in the CDR3. Looked up from germline, CDR1 is LGHNA and CDR2 is YSLEER. This chain's CDR3 is CASSQDLAGGPGDTQYF. DNA for the CDR3: TGCGCCAGCAGCCAAGATCTAGCGGGGGGGCCCGGAGATACGCAGTATTTT.

The gene calls are TRBV9 and TRBJ1-4; D is uncertain. The CDR3 loop spans 16 amino acids. Trimming left V 0 bases short and J 0 bases short, with 9 bases between. Germline V CDR1 and CDR2: SGDLS, YYNGEE. The CDR3 coding sequence is TGTGCCAGCAGCGTAGATGGCGGCTCAACTAATGAAAAACTGTTTTTT. The encoded protein is CASSVDGGSTNEKLFF.

The V gene is TRBV27, the J gene TRBJ2-3; TRBD1 matches at 7 bases. The V gene's germline CDR1 is MNHEY and CDR2 SMNVEV (reference sequence). The CDR3 sequence is 13 residues long. After removal of 3 bases from V and 4 bases from J, the junction contained 1 base not matched to a gene. DNA for the CDR3: TGTGCCAGCAGTTTTACAGGGGCAGATACGCAGTATTTT. It translates to CASSFTGADTQYF.

The chain employs TRBV7-9 and TRBJ1-1; D might be TRBD1 (5 bases). The CDR3 contains 14 residues. Deletions cut 2 bases from V and 5 bases from J, with 12 bases between. Germline-derived CDR1 and CDR2 are SEHNR and FQNEAQ (reference sequence). The CDR3 DNA follows: TGTGCCAGCAGCTTAAGCCAGGGAAGGACTGAAGCTTTCTTT. This gives the protein CASSLSQGRTEAFF.

In this sample, this clone turned up once. This sequence joins TRBV3-1 (or the pseudogene TRBV3-2) and TRBJ1-4; weak D call: TRBD1 (6 bases). The CDR3 has 18 amino acids. The germline V gene has CDR1 LGHDT and CDR2 YNNKEL (reference sequence). V lost 4 bases and J lost 1, with 19 bases in between. The DNA for the CDR3 is TGTGCCAGCAGCCGCGGGGGCCCAGGCGGGGTAACTAATGAAAAACTGTTTTTT. Protein product: CASSRGGPGGVTNEKLFF.

The chain couples TRBV6-1 to TRBJ2-3, with 10 bases matching TRBD2. The CDR3 runs to 17 residues. Germline CDR1 reads MNHNS; CDR2 reads SASEGT. Losses at the gene ends were 2 bases for V and 5 bases for J; bases not matched to a gene: 10. CDR3 amino acids: CASSEYVWSGRGDTQYF. The CDR3 DNA follows: TGTGCCAGCAGTGAATATGTCTGGAGCGGGAGGGGAGATACGCAGTATTTT.

J is TRBJ1-1 and V is TRBV4-3; unclear D gene. The CDR3 is 13 residues long. V gave up 2 bases and J gave up 3 bases, with 7 bases separating them. Germline CDR1 reads LGHNA; CDR2 reads YSLEER. The CDR3 bases are TGCGCCAGCAGCCAATCGGGGTACACTGAAGCTTTCTTT. As protein: CASSQSGYTEAFF.

This chain joins TRBV28 and TRBJ1-1, with 9 bases aligning to TRBD1. The CDR3 spans 15 residues. Germline V gives CDR1 MDHEN, CDR2 SYDVKM. Trimming removed 4 bases from V and 5 bases from J; junction bases left unmatched: 8. The CDR3 protein is CASSSPGTGRTEAFF. CDR3 bases: TGTGCCAGCAGTTCCCCAGGGACAGGGAGGACTGAAGCTTTCTTT.

V gene TRBV9 combines with J gene TRBJ2-7; a weak D match, TRBD1 (6 bases). The CDR3 contains 15 residues. Trimming cost V 3 bases and J 6 bases, with 19 bases left between them. In germline, CDR1 is SGDLS, CDR2 YYNGEE. The CDR3, as DNA: TGTGCCAGCAGCGCAAGGGGGAGTCCGGCTTCCGAGCAGTACTTC. It is translated as CASSARGSPASEQYF.

The chain employs TRBV7-2 and TRBJ2-5, with D uncertain. Trimming cost V 0 bases and J 9 bases, with 20 bases left between them. The CDR3 is 16 amino acids. The germline gives CDR1 SGHTA, CDR2 FQGNSA. The CDR3 sequence: CASSLAATQFFTAQYF. CDR3 DNA sequence: TGTGCCAGCAGCTTAGCAGCGACTCAGTTTTTCACGGCCCAGTACTTC.

V usage is TRBV27 and J usage is TRBJ2-3; D is perhaps TRBD2 (6 bases). Germline-derived CDR1 and CDR2 are MNHEY and SMNVEV (reference sequence). V was shortened by 8 bases and J by 3 bases, with 6 bases between the two germline ends. CDR3 length equals 11 residues. CDR3 nucleotides: TGTGCCAGCGGACTAACAGATACGCAGTATTTT. Translation gives CASGLTDTQYF.

V gene TRBV12-3 or TRBV12-4 combines with J gene TRBJ2-7; D gene unclear. V was clipped by 3 bases and J by 9 bases, with 12 bases between them. The CDR3 totals 12 residues. CDR3: CASSFPLRVQYF. CDR3 DNA sequence: TGTGCCAGCAGTTTTCCCTTACGAGTGCAGTACTTC.

V and J are TRBV7-8 and TRBJ1-3, with D hard to call. Germline CDR1 is SGHVS and CDR2 is FQNEAQ. Trimming took off 5 bases at V and 3 bases at J, with 11 bases between the two ends. This CDR3 comprises 14 residues. For the CDR3, the DNA is TGTGCCAGCAGCAAACGGGGTTATGGAAACACCATATATTTT. It yields the protein CASSKRGYGNTIYF.

For this clone: Other DNA sequences from this sample encode an identical CDR3 as well. The chain carries TRBV18 and TRBJ1-5, with TRBD1 identical over 7 bases. This CDR3 has 15 amino acids. Germline loops: CDR1 KGHSH, CDR2 LQKENI. With 2 bases clipped from V and 2 bases from J, the junction kept 3 bases outside the gene matches. CDR3 region: CASSPSGQGNQPQHF. CDR3 sequence (DNA): TGTGCCAGCTCACCATCCGGACAGGGCAATCAGCCCCAGCATTTT.

The rearrangement links TRBV5-6 to TRBJ1-2; D perhaps matches TRBD1 (5 bases). Germline CDR1 SGHDT, CDR2 YYEEEE. The V end lost 6 bases, the J end lost 8 bases, and 17 bases lay between the germline ends. The CDR3 loop spans 13 amino acids. The CDR3 region is CASTLWGVWGYTF. The CDR3 DNA reads as TGTGCCAGCACCCTTTGGGGGGTATGGGGCTACACCTTC.

J is TRBJ1-4 and V is TRBV19; the D is unclear. Trimming pared 11 bases from V and 7 bases from J, leaving 17 bases between. The V gene's germline CDR1 is LNHDA and CDR2 SQIVND (reference sequence). The CDR3 runs to 13 residues. CDR3 residues: CASSRWGAEKLFF. The CDR3 DNA reads as TGTGCCTCCTCCAGGTGGGGAGCTGAAAAACTGTTTTTT.

The J gene is TRBJ1-2, the V gene TRBV2; D is unclear. This CDR3 comprises 12 residues. The V end lost 4 bases, the J end lost 6 bases, and 9 bases lay between the germline ends. Per germline, CDR1 SNHLY and CDR2 FYNNEI. The CDR3 DNA is TGTGCCAGCAGTGTTACAGTCGATGGCTACACCTTC. Encoded protein: CASSVTVDGYTF. Full variable domain (rest looked up from reference TRBV2 and TRBJ1-2): EPEVTQTPSHQVTQMGQEVILRCVPISNHLYFYWYRQILGQKVEFLVSFYNNEISEKSEIFDDQFSVERPDGSNFTLKIRSTKLEDSAMYFCASSVTVDGYTFGSGTRLTVV.

The rearrangement joins TRBV5-1 to TRBJ2-3, with 10 bases that match TRBD2. Trimming cost V 0 bases and J 4 bases; bases outside gene matches: 14. The germline V gene has CDR1 SGHRS and CDR2 YFSETQ. The CDR3 sequence is 19 residues long. CDR3 DNA: TGCGCCAGCAGCTTGGTGGTTTTGGCGTCTAGCGGGGGAGCAGATACGCAGTATTTT. This gives the protein CASSLVVLASSGGADTQYF. Combining the CDR3 with reference TRBV5-1 and TRBJ2-3 gives the whole variable domain KAGVTQTPRYLIKTRGQQVTLSCSPISGHRSVSWYQQTPGQGLQFLFEYFSETQRNKGNFPGRFSGRQFSNSRSEMNVSTLELGDSALYLCASSLVVLASSGGADTQYFGPGTRLTVL.

The chain couples TRBV2 to TRBJ2-7; 8 bases fit TRBD1. V trimming: 8 bases; J trimming: 4 bases; junction bases outside the gene matches: 10. The CDR3 is made up of 14 amino acids. Looked up from germline, CDR1 is SNHLY and CDR2 is FYNNEI. The CDR3, as DNA: TGTGCCAGCCTACACAGGGGGTCGGTATACGAGCAGTACTTC. Amino acid sequence: CASLHRGSVYEQYF.

The gene calls are TRBV24-1 and TRBJ2-1; possible D gene TRBD1, 5 bases. Germline values: CDR1 KGHDR, CDR2 SFDVKD. The CDR3 is 16 residues long. The ends were cut back, 4 bases at V and 8 bases at J, with 20 bases in the middle. The CDR3 sequence: CATSDSQAAYVYEQFF. The CDR3 coding sequence is TGTGCCACCAGTGACTCACAGGCGGCGTATGTTTATGAGCAGTTCTTC.

In DNA, the CDR3 is TGTGCCAGCAGCCATCCCGAGGGAACGGGTGGTGGCTACACCTTC. Translating it yields CASSHPEGTGGGYTF. The V gene is TRBV3-1 (or the pseudogene TRBV3-2), the J gene TRBJ1-2, with D unclear. The V gene lost 3 bases and the J gene lost 7 bases, with 18 bases spanning the gap. The CDR3 totals 15 residues. The germline gives CDR1 LGHDT, CDR2 YNNKEL (reference sequence).

The chain joins TRBV5-1 to TRBJ2-3; 7 bases line up with TRBD2. Germline V CDR1 and CDR2: SGHRS, YFSETQ. This CDR3 has 15 residues. V lost 2 bases and J lost 2; bases outside the gene matches: 5. The CDR3 DNA reads as TGCGCCAGCAGCTTCCTAGCGGCAATCACAGATACGCAGTATTTT. Translation: CASSFLAAITDTQYF.

The rearrangement uses TRBV19 and TRBJ2-5; 9 bases are shared with TRBD1. The length of the CDR3 is 13 residues. Germline V lookup: CDR1 LNHDA, CDR2 SQIVND (reference sequence). Trimming at V came to 6 bases and at J to 5 bases, leaving 4 bases not matched to a gene. CDR3 DNA: TGTGCCAGTAGGGACAGGGGAAAGGAGACCCAGTACTTC. It is translated as CASRDRGKETQYF.

The CDR3 reads CAGGTGPNSPLHF. Here the CDR3 DNA reads TGTGCCGGTGGGACAGGGCCTAATTCACCCCTCCACTTT. The chain has TRBV2 and TRBJ1-6, with 9 nucleotides matching TRBD1. The germline CDR1 and CDR2 sequences are SNHLY and FYNNEI. Trimming at V came to 11 bases and at J to 6 bases, leaving 5 bases not matched to a gene. The CDR3 runs 13 residues.

This chain connects TRBV3-1 (or the pseudogene TRBV3-2) to TRBJ2-2; D is perhaps TRBD2 (5 bases). Germline V gene data show CDR1 as LGHDT and CDR2 as YNNKEL (reference sequence). This CDR3 spans 15 amino acids. Trimming pared 2 bases from V and 3 bases from J, leaving 10 bases between. CDR3 loop: CASSQPFGDTGELFF. The CDR3 DNA sequence: TGTGCCAGCAGCCAACCCTTCGGGGACACCGGGGAGCTGTTTTTT.

In this sample, this clone turned up once. V is TRBV7-8 and J is TRBJ1-1, with no clear D. V lost 0 bases to trimming and J lost 1 base, with 6 bases between them. The V gene's germline CDR1 is SGHVS and CDR2 FQNEAQ. This CDR3 is 14 amino acids long. The CDR3 DNA is TGTGCCAGCAGCTTAGCACGAGAGAACACTGAAGCTTTCTTT. This translates into CASSLARENTEAFF.